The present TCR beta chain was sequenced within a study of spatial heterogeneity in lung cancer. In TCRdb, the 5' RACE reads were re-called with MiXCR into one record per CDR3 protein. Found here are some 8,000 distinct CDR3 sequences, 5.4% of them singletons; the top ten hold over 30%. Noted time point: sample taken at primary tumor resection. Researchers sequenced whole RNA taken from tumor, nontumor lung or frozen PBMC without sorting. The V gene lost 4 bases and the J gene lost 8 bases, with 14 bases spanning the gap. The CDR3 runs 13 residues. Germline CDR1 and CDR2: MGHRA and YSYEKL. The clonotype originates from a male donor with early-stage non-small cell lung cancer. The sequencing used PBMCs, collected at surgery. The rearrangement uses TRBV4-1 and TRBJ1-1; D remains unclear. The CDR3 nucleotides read TGCGCCAGCAGCCTGCTACCGGCAGCCGAAGCTTTCTTT. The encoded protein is CASSLLPAAEAFF.